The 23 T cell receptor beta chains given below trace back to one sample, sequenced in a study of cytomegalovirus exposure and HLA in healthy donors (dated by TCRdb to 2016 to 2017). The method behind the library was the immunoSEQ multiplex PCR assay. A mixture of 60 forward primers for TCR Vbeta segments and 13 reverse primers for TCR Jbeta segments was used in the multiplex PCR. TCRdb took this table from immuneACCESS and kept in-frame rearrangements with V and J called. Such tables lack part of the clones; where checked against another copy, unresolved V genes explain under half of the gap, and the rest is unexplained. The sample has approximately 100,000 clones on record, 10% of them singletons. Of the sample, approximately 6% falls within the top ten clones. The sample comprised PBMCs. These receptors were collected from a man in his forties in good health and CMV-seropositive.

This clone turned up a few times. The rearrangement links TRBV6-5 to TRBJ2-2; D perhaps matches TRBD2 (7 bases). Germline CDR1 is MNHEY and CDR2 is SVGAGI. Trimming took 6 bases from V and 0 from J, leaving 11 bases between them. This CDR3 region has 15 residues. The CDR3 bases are TGTGCCAGCAGAACGGGGGGCGCGAACACCGGGGAGCTGTTTTTT. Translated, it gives CASRTGGANTGELFF.

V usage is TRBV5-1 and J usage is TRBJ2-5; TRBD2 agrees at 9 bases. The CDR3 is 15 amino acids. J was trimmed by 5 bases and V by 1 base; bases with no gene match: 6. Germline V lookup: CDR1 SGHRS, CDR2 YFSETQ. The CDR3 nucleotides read TGCGCCAGCAGCTTGTGGGGCGGGAGGGCCGAGACCCAGTACTTC. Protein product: CASSLWGGRAETQYF.

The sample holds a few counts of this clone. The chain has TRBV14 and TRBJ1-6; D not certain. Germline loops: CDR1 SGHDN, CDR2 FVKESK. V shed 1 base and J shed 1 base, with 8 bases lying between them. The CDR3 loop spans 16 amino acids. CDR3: CASSQVPGSYNSPLHF. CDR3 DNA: TGTGCCAGCAGCCAAGTGCCGGGGTCCTATAATTCACCCCTCCACTTT.

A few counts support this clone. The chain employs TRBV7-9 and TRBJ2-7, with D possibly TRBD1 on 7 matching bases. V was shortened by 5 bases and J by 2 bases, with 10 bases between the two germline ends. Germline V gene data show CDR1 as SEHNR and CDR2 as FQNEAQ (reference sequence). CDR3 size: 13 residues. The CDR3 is CASSAGQPYEQYF. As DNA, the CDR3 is TGTGCCAGCAGCGCGGGACAGCCCTACGAGCAGTACTTC.

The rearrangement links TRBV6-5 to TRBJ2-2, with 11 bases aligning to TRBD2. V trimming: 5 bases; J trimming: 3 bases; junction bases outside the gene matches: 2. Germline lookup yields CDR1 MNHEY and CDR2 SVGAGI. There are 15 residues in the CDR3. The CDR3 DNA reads TGTGCCAGCAGTCCGGGACTAGCGGACACCGGGGAGCTGTTTTTT. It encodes CASSPGLADTGELFF.

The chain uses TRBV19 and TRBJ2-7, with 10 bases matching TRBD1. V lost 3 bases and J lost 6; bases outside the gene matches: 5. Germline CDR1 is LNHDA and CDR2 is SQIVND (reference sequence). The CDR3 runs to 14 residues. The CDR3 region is CASSIMGQGTEQYF. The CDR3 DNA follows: TGTGCCAGTAGTATTATGGGACAGGGGACCGAGCAGTACTTC.

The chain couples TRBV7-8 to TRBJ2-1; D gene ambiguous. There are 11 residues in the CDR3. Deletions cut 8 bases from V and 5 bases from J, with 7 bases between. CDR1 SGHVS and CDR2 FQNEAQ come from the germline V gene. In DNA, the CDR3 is TGTGCCAGCGGCCTTAACAATGAGCAGTTCTTC. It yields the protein CASGLNNEQFF.

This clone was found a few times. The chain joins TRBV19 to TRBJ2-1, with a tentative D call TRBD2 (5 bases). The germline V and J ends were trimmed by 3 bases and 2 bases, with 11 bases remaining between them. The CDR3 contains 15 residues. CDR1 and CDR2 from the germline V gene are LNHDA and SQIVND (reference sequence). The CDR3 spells CASSIWETAYNEQFF. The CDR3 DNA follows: TGTGCCAGTAGTATTTGGGAGACGGCCTACAATGAGCAGTTCTTC.

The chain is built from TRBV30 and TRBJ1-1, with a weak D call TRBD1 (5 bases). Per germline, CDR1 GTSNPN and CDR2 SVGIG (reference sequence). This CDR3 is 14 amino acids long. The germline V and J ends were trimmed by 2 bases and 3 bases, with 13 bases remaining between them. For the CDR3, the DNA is TGTGCCTGGAGTTACCCAACAGGATACACTGAAGCTTTCTTT. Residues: CAWSYPTGYTEAFF.

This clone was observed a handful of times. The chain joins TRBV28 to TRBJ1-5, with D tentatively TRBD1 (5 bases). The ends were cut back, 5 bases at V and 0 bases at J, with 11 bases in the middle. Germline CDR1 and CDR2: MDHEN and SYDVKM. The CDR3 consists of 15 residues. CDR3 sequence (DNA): TGTGCCAGCAGTCTAGGGGATTATAGCAATCAGCCCCAGCATTTT. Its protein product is CASSLGDYSNQPQHF.

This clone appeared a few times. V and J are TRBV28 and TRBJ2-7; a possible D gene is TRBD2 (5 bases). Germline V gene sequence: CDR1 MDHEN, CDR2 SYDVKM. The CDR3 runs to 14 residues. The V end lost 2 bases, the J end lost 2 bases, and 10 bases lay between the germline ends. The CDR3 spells CASSLRGSTYEQYF. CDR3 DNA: TGTGCCAGCAGTTTACGAGGGAGCACCTACGAGCAGTACTTC.

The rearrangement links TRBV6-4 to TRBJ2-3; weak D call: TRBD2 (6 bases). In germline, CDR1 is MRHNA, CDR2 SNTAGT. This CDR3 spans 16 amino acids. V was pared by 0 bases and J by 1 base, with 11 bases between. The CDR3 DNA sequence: TGTGCCAGCAGTGACTCAGGGAGGTCAGGCACAGATACGCAGTATTTT. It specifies CASSDSGRSGTDTQYF.

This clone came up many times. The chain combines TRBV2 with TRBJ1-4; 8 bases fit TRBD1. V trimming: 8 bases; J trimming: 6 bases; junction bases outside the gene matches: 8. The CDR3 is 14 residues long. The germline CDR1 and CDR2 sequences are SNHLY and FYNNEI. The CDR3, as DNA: TGTGCCAGCTCCCCCGACAGGGGTTATGAAAAACTGTTTTTT. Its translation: CASSPDRGYEKLFF.

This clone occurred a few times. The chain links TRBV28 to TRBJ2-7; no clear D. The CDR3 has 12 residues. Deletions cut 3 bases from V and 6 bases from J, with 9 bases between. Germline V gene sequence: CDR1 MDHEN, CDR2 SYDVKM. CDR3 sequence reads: CASSFPPGEQYF. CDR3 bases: TGTGCCAGCAGTTTCCCGCCCGGCGAGCAGTACTTC.

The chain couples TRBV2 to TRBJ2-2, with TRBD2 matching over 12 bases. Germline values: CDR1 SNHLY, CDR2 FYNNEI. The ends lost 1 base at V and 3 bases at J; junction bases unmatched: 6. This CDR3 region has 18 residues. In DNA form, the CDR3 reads TGTGCCAGCAGTGAAGAACGACTAGCGGGAGAGTACACCGGGGAGCTGTTTTTT. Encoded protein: CASSEERLAGEYTGELFF.

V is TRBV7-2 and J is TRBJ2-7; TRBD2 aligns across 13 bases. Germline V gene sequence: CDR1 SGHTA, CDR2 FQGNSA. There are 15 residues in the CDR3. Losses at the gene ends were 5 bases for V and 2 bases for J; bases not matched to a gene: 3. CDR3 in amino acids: CASSETSGRAYEQYF. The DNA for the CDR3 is TGTGCCAGCAGCGAAACTAGCGGGAGGGCCTACGAGCAGTACTTC.

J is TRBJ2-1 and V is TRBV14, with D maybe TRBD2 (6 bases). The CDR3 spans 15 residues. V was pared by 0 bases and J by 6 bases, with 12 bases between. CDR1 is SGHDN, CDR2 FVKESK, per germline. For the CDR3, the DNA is TGTGCCAGCAGCCAAGAAGGAGGGAAGCGCAATGAGCAGTTCTTC. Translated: CASSQEGGKRNEQFF.

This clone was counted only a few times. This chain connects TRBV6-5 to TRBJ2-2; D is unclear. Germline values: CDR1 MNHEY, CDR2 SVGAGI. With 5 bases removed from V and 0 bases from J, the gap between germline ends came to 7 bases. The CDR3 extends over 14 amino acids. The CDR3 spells CASSRETNTGELFF. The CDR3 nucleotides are TGTGCCAGCAGTCGAGAGACGAACACCGGGGAGCTGTTTTTT.

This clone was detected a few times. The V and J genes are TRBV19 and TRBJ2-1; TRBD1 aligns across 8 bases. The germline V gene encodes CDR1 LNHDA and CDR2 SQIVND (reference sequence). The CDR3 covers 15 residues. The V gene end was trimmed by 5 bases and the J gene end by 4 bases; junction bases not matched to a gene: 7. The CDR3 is CASSSSDRGYNEQFF. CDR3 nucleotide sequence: TGTGCCAGTAGTTCAAGCGACAGGGGTTACAATGAGCAGTTCTTC.

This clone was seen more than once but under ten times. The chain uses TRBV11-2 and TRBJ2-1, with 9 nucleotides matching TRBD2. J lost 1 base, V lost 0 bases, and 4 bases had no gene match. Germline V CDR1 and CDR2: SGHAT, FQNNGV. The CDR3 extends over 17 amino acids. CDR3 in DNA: TGTGCCAGCAGCTTAGATCTAGCGGGGACTTCCTACAATGAGCAGTTCTTC. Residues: CASSLDLAGTSYNEQFF.

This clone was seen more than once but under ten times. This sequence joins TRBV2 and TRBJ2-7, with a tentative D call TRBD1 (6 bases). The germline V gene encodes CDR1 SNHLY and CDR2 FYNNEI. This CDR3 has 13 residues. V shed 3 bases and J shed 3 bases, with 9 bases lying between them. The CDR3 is CASSDGRGYEQYF. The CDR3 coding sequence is TGTGCCAGCAGTGATGGCAGGGGCTACGAGCAGTACTTC. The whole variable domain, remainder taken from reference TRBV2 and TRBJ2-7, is EPEVTQTPSHQVTQMGQEVILRCVPISNHLYFYWYRQILGQKVEFLVSFYNNEISEKSEIFDDQFSVERPDGSNFTLKIRSTKLEDSAMYFCASSDGRGYEQYFGPGTRLTVT.

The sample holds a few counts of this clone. The DNA of the CDR3 is TGCAGCGTAGGGACAGGTATGGGGATGAACACTGAAGCTTTCTTT. Protein product: CSVGTGMGMNTEAFF. This chain uses TRBV29-1 with TRBJ1-1; 8 nucleotides agree with TRBD1. This CDR3 region has 15 residues. Germline assignment: CDR1 SQVTM and CDR2 ANQGSEA. Losses at the gene ends were 6 bases for V and 0 bases for J; bases not matched to a gene: 9.

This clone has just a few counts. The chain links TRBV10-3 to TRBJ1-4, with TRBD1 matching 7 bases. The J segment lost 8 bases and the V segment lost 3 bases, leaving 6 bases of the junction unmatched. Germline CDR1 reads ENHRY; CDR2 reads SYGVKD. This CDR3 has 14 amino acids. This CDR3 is CAISEDRDGEKLFF. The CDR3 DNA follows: TGTGCCATCAGTGAAGACAGGGATGGGGAAAAACTGTTTTTT.